Given below is one TCR beta chain in context. The study ran its PCR with 60 Vbeta and 13 Jbeta primers. Clones were sequenced by immunoSEQ multiplex PCR, and TCRdb holds only the in-frame ones, with some missing. The sample yields 120,000 to 150,000 clones, around 80% seen once. The data belong to a study of cytomegalovirus exposure and HLA in healthy donors. The CDR3 is made up of 15 amino acids. Per germline, CDR1 MDHEN and CDR2 SYDVKM. With V trimmed by 6 bases and J by 6 bases, 11 bases remained unmatched. The specimen was PBMCs. This TCR derives from a man younger than 45 in good health and CMV-seronegative. The gene calls are TRBV28 and TRBJ1-2; 9 nucleotides align to TRBD1. The CDR3 DNA is TGTGCCAGCAGGCGTCGACGCCGGGACAGGGATGGCTACACCTTC. This encodes CASRRRRRDRDGYTF.